Detailed here is one T cell receptor (beta chain). Antigen unknown. An end of the junction does not agree with germline; a read error may underlie this. The data were taken from a study of neurological immune-mediated disorders. Germline V CDR1 and CDR2: SGHRS, YFSETQ. The CDR3 runs to 13 residues. By 5'RACE with 10-nucleotide random UMIs, the cDNA was made. TCRdb redid the calling of the 5' RACE reads with MiXCR, one entry per CDR3 protein. The sample contains 70,000 to 95,000 distinct CDR3 sequences, approximately 17% of which appear only once. Unsorted libraries came from 2 million PBMCs stored at -80 °C. General study findings and limits: CDR3 amino acid sequences found in expanded clones were never shared across subjects, suggesting private repertoires in all groups.

The sequence was obtained from a woman in her 40s in good health. This chain links TRBV5-1 with TRBJ1-1; D is unresolved. Sequencing was done on a sample of PBMCs. DNA of the CDR3: TGCGACAGCTCCTTGGAGGGAAACACTGAAGCTTTCTTT. Translation gives CDSSLEGNTEAFF.